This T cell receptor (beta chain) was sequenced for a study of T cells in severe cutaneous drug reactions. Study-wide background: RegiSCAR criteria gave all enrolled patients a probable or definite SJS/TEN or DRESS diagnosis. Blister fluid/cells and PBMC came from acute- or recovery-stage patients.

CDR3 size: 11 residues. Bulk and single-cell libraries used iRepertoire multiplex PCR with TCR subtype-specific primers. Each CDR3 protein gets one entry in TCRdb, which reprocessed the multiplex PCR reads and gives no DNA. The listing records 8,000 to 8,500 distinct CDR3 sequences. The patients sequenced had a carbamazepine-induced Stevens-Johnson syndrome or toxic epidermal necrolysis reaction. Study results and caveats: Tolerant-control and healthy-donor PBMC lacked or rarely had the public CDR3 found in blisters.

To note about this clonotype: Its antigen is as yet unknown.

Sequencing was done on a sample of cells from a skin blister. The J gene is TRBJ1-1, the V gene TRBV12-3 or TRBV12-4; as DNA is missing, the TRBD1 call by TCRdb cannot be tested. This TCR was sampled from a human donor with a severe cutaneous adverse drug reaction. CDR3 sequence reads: CASSRGAEAFF.